This section outlines one TCR beta chain sequence together with its context. The antigen is unknown. This record comes from a study of cytomegalovirus exposure and HLA in healthy donors. The trim removed 0 bases at V and 6 bases at J, leaving 14 bases unmatched. The CDR3 consists of 18 residues. Germline loops: CDR1 SGHDN, CDR2 FVKESK. Repertoires were generated with immunoSEQ multiplex PCR, while TCRdb's copy carries only in-frame clones and drops some. This table holds 140,000 or so clones, approximately 90% found once. Study conclusions and caveats: Reportedly, cytomegalovirus status was diagnosed with high sensitivity and specificity.

V is TRBV14 and J is TRBJ2-3, with TRBD2 matching 8 bases. The sequenced material came from PBMCs. This TCR came from a young man in good health and CMV-seronegative. CDR3 DNA: TGTGCCAGCAGCCAAGATGGCGGACTAGCAACCTGGCGGGATACGCAGTATTTT. The encoded protein is CASSQDGGLATWRDTQYF.